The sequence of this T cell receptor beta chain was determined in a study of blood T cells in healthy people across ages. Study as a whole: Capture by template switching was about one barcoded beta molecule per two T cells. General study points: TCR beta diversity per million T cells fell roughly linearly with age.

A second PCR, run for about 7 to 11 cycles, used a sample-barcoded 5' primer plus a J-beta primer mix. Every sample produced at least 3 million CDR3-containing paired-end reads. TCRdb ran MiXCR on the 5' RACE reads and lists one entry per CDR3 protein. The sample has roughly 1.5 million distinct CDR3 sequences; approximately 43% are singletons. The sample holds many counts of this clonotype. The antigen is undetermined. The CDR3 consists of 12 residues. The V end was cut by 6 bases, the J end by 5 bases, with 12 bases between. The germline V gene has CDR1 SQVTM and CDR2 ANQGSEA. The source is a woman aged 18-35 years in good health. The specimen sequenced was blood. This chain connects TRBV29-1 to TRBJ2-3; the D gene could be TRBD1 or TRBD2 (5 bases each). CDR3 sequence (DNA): TGCAGCGTCCGGGACGGACTAGATACGCAGTATTTT. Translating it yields CSVRDGLDTQYF.